This T cell receptor beta chain was recorded in a study of shared clonotypes between healthy human individuals. Study conclusions and caveats: How much donors shared clonotypes was expected to be affected by sequencing depth.

Of note for this clone: As yet, its antigen is unknown.

After removal of 3 bases from V and 1 base from J, the junction contained 0 bases not matched to a gene. Per germline, CDR1 KGHSH and CDR2 LQKENI. This CDR3 is 14 amino acids long. Unsorted PBMC DNA went through sequencing on ten immunoSEQ deep assay plates. The table came from immunoSEQ multiplex PCR; TCRdb's copy has only in-frame clones and leaves some out. The repertoire consists of some 470,000 clones, with over 65% occurring once and the leading ten covering around 13%. The sequenced sample was PBMCs. V usage is TRBV18 and J usage is TRBJ1-3; 7 bases map to TRBD1. The TCR was taken from a woman between 40 and 50 years old in good health. Some clones in this sample may be carry-over from other donors' samples. The CDR3 reads CASSPTGSGNTIYF. The DNA for the CDR3 is TGTGCCAGCTCACCGACAGGGTCTGGAAACACCATATATTTT.